One and the same sample provided the 7 T cell receptor beta chains below, sequenced in a study of shared clonotypes between healthy human individuals. Produced via immunoSEQ multiplex PCR; TCRdb's table is partial and in-frame only. The table shows 1.5 million to 2.5 million clones, with about 95% occurring only once. Naive CD8 isolation took CD45RO-negative cells positively selected for CCR7 and excluded terminally differentiated effector memory CD45RA+ cells. Sequencing was done on a sample of naive CD8+ T cells sorted from blood. These receptor sequences come from a man aged 18 to 30 in good health.

The chain has TRBV29-1 and TRBJ1-1; weak D call: TRBD1 (6 bases). This CDR3 is 10 amino acids long. Trimming stripped 6 bases from V and 6 bases from J, with 8 bases between. The germline V gene has CDR1 SQVTM and CDR2 ANQGSEA. CDR3 in DNA: TGCAGCGTCTGGACAGCTGAAGCTTTCTTT. Encoded protein: CSVWTAEAFF. The whole variable domain, filled in from reference TRBV29-1 and TRBJ1-1, reads SAVISQKPSRDICQRGTSLTIQCQVDSQVTMMFWYRQQPGQSLTLIATANQGSEATYESGFVIDKFPISRPNLTFSTLTVSNMSPEDSSIYLCSVWTAEAFFGQGTRLTVV.

The rearrangement joins TRBV6-1 to TRBJ2-7; TRBD1 matches 9 bases. CDR1 is MNHNS, CDR2 SASEGT, per germline. Losses at the gene ends were 3 bases for V and 5 bases for J; bases not matched to a gene: 8. The CDR3 consists of 15 residues. The CDR3 region is CASSDSGTGSDEQYF. The CDR3 bases are TGTGCCAGCAGTGATTCCGGGACAGGGAGCGACGAGCAGTACTTC.

The V and J genes are TRBV5-5 and TRBJ2-1, with 9 bases that match TRBD2. The CDR3 is 16 residues long. CDR1 is SGHKS, CDR2 YYEKEE, per germline (reference sequence). The ends lost 0 bases at V and 2 bases at J; junction bases unmatched: 3. As DNA, the CDR3 is TGTGCCAGCAGCTTGGAGGCTAGCGGGGCCTACAATGAGCAGTTCTTC. Amino acids: CASSLEASGAYNEQFF.

With respect to this clone: Additional DNA sequences in this sample encode the identical CDR3. This sequence joins TRBV11-2 and TRBJ2-7, with a tentative D call TRBD1 (6 bases). CDR1 is SGHAT and CDR2 is FQNNGV in the germline V gene. There are 15 residues in the CDR3. V shed 1 base and J shed 0 bases, with 10 bases lying between them. CDR3 in amino acids: CASSLGAGASYEQYF. Written as DNA, the CDR3 is TGTGCCAGCAGCTTAGGGGCAGGGGCCTCCTACGAGCAGTACTTC.

This clone appeared once. The V call is TRBV6-1, the J call TRBJ2-3; 12 bases are a match to TRBD1. This CDR3 has 14 residues. The trim removed 6 bases at V and 6 bases at J, leaving 4 bases unmatched. CDR1 is MNHNS and CDR2 is SASEGT in the germline V gene. The CDR3 region is CASRGTGGYDTQYF. DNA of the CDR3: TGTGCCAGCAGGGGGACAGGGGGCTATGATACGCAGTATTTT.

This sequence joins TRBV21-1 and TRBJ2-7; the table assigns TRBD1, which was not confirmed against the DNA. TRBV21-1 is recorded as a pseudogene. CDR3 length equals 12 residues. The CDR3 nucleotides read TGTGCCAGCAGCAAACCGACAAACGAGCAGTACTTC. Its protein product is CASSKPTNEQYF.

The chain joins TRBV6-1 to TRBJ1-2; D is unresolved. V lost 3 bases and J 4 bases, leaving 9 bases between the germline ends. This CDR3 comprises 13 residues. In germline, CDR1 is MNHNS, CDR2 SASEGT. The CDR3 sequence is CASSDPYGYGYTF. The DNA of the CDR3 is TGTGCCAGCAGTGATCCATACGGCTATGGCTACACCTTC.